This T cell receptor (beta chain) was observed in a study of vaccination and CD4 T cells after COVID-19 (dated by TCRdb to 2021 to 2024). About the investigation overall: Every convalescent patient had a positive nasal swab PCR test for SARS-CoV-2, with mild disease in nine or ten patients and severe disease in one. In the convalescent cohort there were six males and four females, among whom were two Hispanic individuals, seven Caucasians, two Asians and one multiracial person. Participants received two doses of either the Pfizer-BioNTech BNT162b2 vaccine (n=8) or the Moderna mRNA-1273 vaccine (n=2). Post-COVID blood samples from convalescent patients were collected a median of around 100 days after diagnosis, with a range of 35 to 161 days. Post-vaccine blood samples were obtained a median of roughly 75 days after the second vaccine dose, with a range of roughly 13 to 250 days. Culture stimuli were overlapping spike peptide pools from SARS-CoV-2 and from the common cold coronaviruses HCoV-NL63, HCoV-OC43 and HCoV-229E. Control cultures received a CEFX viral epitope pool as the positive control, an HIV-1 Nef peptide pool as the negative control, or no peptide. The spike-specific CD4+ TCR repertoire was compared before and after mRNA vaccination in approximately ten COVID-19 convalescent patients and a few infection-naive healthy vaccine recipients.

Reading the label with the study, this specimen's treatment or condition is: approximately 11-day PBMC culture with coronavirus spike peptide pools or control peptides (ViraFEST assay). The study used the ViraFEST assay, which expanded antigen-specific T cells with peptide pools and then identified expanded clonotypes by TCR sequencing. Positive SARS-CoV-2 PCR tests in the convalescent patients dated from March to December 2020, before Alpha, Beta and Delta variants emerged in the United States. Each well held millions of PBMCs cultured in IMDM containing roughly 5% human AB serum and around 10 IU/ml IL-2, with approximately 9.2 ug/ml peptide pools added. Half of the culture medium was replaced with fresh IL-2-containing medium on days 3 and 7. CD4+ T cells were isolated after about 10 days of culture through negative selection using the EasySep CD4+ T cell isolation kit. Ficoll-Paque Plus gradient centrifugation was used to isolate PBMCs from whole blood, and the isolated PBMCs were then either used fresh or cryopreserved at -140C. Each culture condition was generally run in triplicate wells.

The library was produced with PCR. At the Johns Hopkins FTIC core, DNA from the cultured CD4+ T cells underwent TCR sequencing with the Oncomine TCR Beta short-read assay. Genomic DNA was extracted from the cultured CD4+ T cells with the QIAamp micro DNA kit. Oncomine TCR Beta libraries from cultured CD4+ T cells were pooled with unique dual indexes and sequenced on an Illumina iSeq 100. The authors' pipeline ran thus. Non-productive sequences were removed, and CDR3s that did not start with C, did not end with F or W, or were shorter than 7 amino acids were discarded. Antigen-specific clonotypes were identified with the MANAFEST web application by comparing peptide-stimulated wells with reference and other culture wells. An FDR below 0.05, an odds ratio above 5, and a productive frequency above 0.1% in at least two of three replicate wells were required for clones to be considered positive. A clonotype was classed as cross-reactive if the clonotype showed significant expansion both in SARS-CoV-2 spike wells and in at least one common cold coronavirus spike condition. Levenshtein distances (stringdist) and unrooted phylogenetic trees (ape) in R version 3.6.1 were used to assess CDR3 homology. TCRdb applied fastp at Q25 and MiXCR to the public reads, then kept only in-frame beta chains. Each entry is one CDR3 protein sequence, shown with its most common DNA and genes. TCRdb's processing, not the authors', yielded these V and J calls. For this sample the table gives 20,000 or so distinct CDR3 sequences, of which roughly 71% were detected only once. 6.5% to 8.5% of the sample rests with the top ten.

With regard to this clonotype: Its antigen remains undetermined. Base qualities are not provided; no much larger clone lies one nucleotide away.

Study-level results and caveats: Nearly all vaccine-specific clones in convalescent patients (304 of 307) were mono-reactive for SARS-CoV-2 spike rather than cross-reactive with common cold coronaviruses. Relatively few convalescent patients were included in the study, and early timepoints after natural infection were not analyzed. Among the post-vaccine SARS-CoV-2-reactive clones in convalescent patients, a median about 89% showed up only after vaccination, which suggests vaccine-specific priming. An increase in the median number of SARS-CoV-2-reactive clonotypes from around 20 after infection to 38 after vaccination was observed, but the change was not found to be significant.

Including the terminal cysteine and phenylalanine, the CDR3 comprises 13 residues. The sequence is cut down to CDR3 DNA, 39 bases in frame from base 1. The germline ends are 12 bases apart after V is trimmed by 8 bases and J by 4 bases. CDR1 MNHEY and CDR2 SVGEGT are derived from the germline V gene. The receptor was isolated from a human donor who had recovered from COVID-19. Recombination linked TRBV6-2 or TRBV6-3 to TRBJ1-5; the D gene identity is not certain. Sequencing was performed on CD4+ T cells from blood, cultured in vitro. CDR3 loop: CASLNRGNQPQHF. The nucleotide sequence reads as follows: TGTGCCAGCCTGAATCGGGGTAATCAGCCCCAGCATTTT.